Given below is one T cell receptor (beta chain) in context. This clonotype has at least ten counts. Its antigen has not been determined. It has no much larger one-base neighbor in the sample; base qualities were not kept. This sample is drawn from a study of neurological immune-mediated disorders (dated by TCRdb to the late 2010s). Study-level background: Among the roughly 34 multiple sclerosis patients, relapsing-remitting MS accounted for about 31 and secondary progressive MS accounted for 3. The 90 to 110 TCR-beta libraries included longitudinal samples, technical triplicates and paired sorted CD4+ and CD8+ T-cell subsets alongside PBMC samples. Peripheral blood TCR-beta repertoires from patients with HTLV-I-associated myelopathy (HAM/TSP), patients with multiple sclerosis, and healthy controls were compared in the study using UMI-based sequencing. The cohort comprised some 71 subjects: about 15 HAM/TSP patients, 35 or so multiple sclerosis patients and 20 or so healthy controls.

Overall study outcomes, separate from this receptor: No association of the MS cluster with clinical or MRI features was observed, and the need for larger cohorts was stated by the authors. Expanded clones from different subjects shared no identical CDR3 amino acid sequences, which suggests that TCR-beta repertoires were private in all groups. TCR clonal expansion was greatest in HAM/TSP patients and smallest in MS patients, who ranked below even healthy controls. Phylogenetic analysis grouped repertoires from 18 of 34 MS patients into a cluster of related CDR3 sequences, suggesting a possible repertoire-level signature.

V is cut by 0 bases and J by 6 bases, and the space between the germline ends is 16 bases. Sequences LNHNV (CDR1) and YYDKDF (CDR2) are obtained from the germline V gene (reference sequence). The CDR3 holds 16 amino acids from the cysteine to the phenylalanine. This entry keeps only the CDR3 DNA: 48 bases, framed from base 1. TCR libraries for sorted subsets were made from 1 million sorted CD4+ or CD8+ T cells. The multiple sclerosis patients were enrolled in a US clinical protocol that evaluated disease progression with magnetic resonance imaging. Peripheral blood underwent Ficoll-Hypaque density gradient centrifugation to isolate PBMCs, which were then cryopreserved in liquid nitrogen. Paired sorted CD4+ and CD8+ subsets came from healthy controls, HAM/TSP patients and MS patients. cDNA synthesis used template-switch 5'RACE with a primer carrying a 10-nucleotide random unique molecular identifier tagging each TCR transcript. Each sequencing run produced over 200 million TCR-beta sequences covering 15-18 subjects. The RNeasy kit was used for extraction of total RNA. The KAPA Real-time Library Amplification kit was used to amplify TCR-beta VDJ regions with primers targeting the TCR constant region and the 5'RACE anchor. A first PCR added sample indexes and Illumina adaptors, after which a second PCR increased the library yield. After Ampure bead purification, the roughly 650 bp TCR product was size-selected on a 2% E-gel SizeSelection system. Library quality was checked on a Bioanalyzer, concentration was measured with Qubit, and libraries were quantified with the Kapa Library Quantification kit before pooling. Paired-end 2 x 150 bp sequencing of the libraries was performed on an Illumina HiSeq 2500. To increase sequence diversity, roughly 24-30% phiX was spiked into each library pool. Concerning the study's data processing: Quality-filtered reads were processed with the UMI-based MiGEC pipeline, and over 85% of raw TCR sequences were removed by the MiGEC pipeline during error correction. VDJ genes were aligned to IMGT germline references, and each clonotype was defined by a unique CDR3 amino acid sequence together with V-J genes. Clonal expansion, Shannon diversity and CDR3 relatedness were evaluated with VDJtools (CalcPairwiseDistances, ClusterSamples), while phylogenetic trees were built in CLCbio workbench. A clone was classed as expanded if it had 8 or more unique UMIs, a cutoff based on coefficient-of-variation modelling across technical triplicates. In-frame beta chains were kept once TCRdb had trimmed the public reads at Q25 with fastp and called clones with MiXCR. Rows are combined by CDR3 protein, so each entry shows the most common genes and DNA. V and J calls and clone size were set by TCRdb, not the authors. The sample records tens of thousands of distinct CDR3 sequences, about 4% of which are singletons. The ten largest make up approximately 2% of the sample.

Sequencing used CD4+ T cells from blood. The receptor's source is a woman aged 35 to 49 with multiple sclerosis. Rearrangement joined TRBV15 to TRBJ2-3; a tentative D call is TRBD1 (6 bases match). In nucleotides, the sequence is TGTGCCACCAGCAGAGATCCCTACAGGGCCGGGGATACGCAGTATTTT. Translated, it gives CATSRDPYRAGDTQYF.